The 12 T cell receptor beta chains in this list originate from one sample, sequenced in a study of T cells in Graves' hyperthyroidism and ophthalmopathy. Amplification of TCR beta CDR3 regions was performed using RNA transcripts as template. HTBI primers were employed in a first-round RT-PCR of the TCR CDR3. Via MiXCR, TCRdb re-called the multiplex PCR reads, giving one row per CDR3 protein. This table has fewer than 650,000 distinct CDR3 sequences, about 15% appearing once. Sequenced material: blood. The receptors originated from a woman in her 30s with Graves' hyperthyroidism that later progressed to Graves' ophthalmopathy.

This clonotype has just a few counts. A much larger clone differs by one base, so this may be a read error. J is TRBJ2-7 and V is TRBV27; D is uncertain. This CDR3 comprises 13 residues. Germline CDR1 MNHEY, CDR2 SMNVEV (reference sequence). V lost 0 bases, J lost 8 bases, and 11 bases lay in between. CDR3: CASSLSITDKQYF. The CDR3 DNA sequence: TGTGCCAGCAGTTTATCGATAACTGACAAGCAGTACTTC.

This clonotype has at least ten counts. The rearrangement links TRBV11-2 to TRBJ2-7, with 9 nucleotides matching TRBD2. Germline-derived CDR1 and CDR2 are SGHAT and FQNNGV. J was trimmed by 1 base and V by 6 bases; bases with no gene match: 7. The CDR3 length is 15 residues. In DNA form, the CDR3 reads TGTGCCAGCAGTTCAGGACTAGCGCGTTCCTACGAGCAGTACTTC. Protein product: CASSSGLARSYEQYF.

This clonotype was picked up a small number of times. The chain couples TRBV29-1 to TRBJ2-1, with 9 bases that match TRBD1. Germline V gene lookup returns CDR1 SQVTM and CDR2 ANQGSEA. CDR3 size: 12 residues. Trimming took 4 bases from V and 8 from J; bases not matched to a gene: 3. CDR3 in DNA: TGCAGCGTTGCCCGGACAGGGGATGAGCAGTTCTTC. Translation: CSVARTGDEQFF.

CDR3 sequence reads: CASSVNGRSYNEQFF. The CDR3 DNA reads TGTGCCAGCAGCGTAAACGGGAGGTCCTACAATGAGCAGTTCTTC. The V gene is TRBV9, the J gene TRBJ2-1, with 7 positions matching TRBD2. CDR1 is SGDLS and CDR2 is YYNGEE in the germline V gene. This CDR3 has 15 amino acids. Trimming cost V 1 base and J 1 base; bases outside gene matches: 2. Using reference TRBV9 and TRBJ2-1 for the parts outside the CDR3, the full variable domain is DSGVTQTPKHLITATGQRVTLRCSPRSGDLSVYWYQQSLDQGLQFLIQYYNGEERAKGNILERFSAQQFPDLHSELNLSSLELGDSALYFCASSVNGRSYNEQFFGPGTRLTVL.

This clonotype was observed many times. The chain recombines TRBV12-3 or TRBV12-4 with TRBJ2-1, with TRBD2 identical over 7 bases. This CDR3 contains 14 residues. Trimming at V came to 6 bases and at J to 9 bases, leaving 11 bases not matched to a gene. CDR3 in DNA: TGTGCCAGCAGCCGCCGACTAGCCGCGGGTGAGCAGTTCTTC. This encodes CASSRRLAAGEQFF.

The chain couples TRBV12-3 or TRBV12-4 to TRBJ1-6, with 10 nucleotides matching TRBD1. This CDR3 is 19 amino acids long. V gave up 6 bases and J gave up 7 bases; unmatched junction bases: 18. The DNA for the CDR3 is TGTGCCAGCAGCGCCGGGACAGGGGCCCCCTTCATCAGGAATTCACCCCTCCACTTT. Translating gives CASSAGTGAPFIRNSPLHF.

The chain has TRBV3-1 and TRBJ2-7; a possible D gene is TRBD2 (5 bases). The CDR3 contains 14 residues. Germline lookup yields CDR1 LGHDT and CDR2 YNNKEL (reference sequence). CDR3 loop: CASSQAGNSYERYV. The DNA of the CDR3 is TGTGCCAGCAGCCAAGCGGGGAATTCTTACGAGCGGTACGTC.

This clonotype has at least ten counts. This chain links TRBV28 with TRBJ1-5; D remains ambiguous. Germline lookup yields CDR1 MDHEN and CDR2 SYDVKM. V lost 3 bases and J 3 bases, leaving 3 bases between the germline ends. This CDR3 spans 12 amino acids. This CDR3 reads CASSFNNQPQHF. The CDR3 DNA is TGTGCCAGCAGTTTCAACAATCAGCCCCAGCATTTT.

This clonotype was recorded many times. The chain combines TRBV14 with TRBJ1-1; 9 nucleotides line up with TRBD1. The germline CDR1 and CDR2 sequences are SGHDN and FVKESK. The trim removed 3 bases at V and 10 bases at J, leaving 9 bases unmatched. The CDR3 is made up of 14 amino acids. The chain's CDR3 is CASSHSNRGRRAFF. DNA for the CDR3: TGTGCCAGCAGCCACTCAAACAGGGGGCGAAGAGCTTTCTTT.

This clonotype was found many times. The rearrangement links TRBV19 to TRBJ1-5, with a tentative D call TRBD1 (5 bases). The CDR3 consists of 14 residues. Trimming pared 6 bases from V and 5 bases from J, leaving 14 bases between. Germline V gene lookup returns CDR1 LNHDA and CDR2 SQIVND (reference sequence). CDR3 sequence (DNA): TGTGCCAGTAGGAGGGGTGTTCGAGATCAGCCCCAGCATTTT. Translated: CASRRGVRDQPQHF.

This clonotype was observed a few times. The rearrangement uses TRBV7-3 and TRBJ2-7; tentative D call: TRBD2 (5 bases). V was cut by 1 base and J by 2 bases, with 12 bases left in between. The CDR3 sequence is 15 residues long. Germline values: CDR1 SGHTA, CDR2 FQGTGA. CDR3 residues: CASSLMRAEPYEQYF. CDR3 nucleotides: TGTGCCAGCAGCTTAATGCGGGCTGAACCCTACGAGCAGTACTTC.

At least ten counts were recorded for this clonotype. The V and J genes are TRBV28 and TRBJ2-7, with a tentative D call TRBD1 (6 bases). This CDR3 is built from 15 residues. The V end was cut by 3 bases, the J end by 0 bases, with 12 bases between. Looked up from germline, CDR1 is MDHEN and CDR2 is SYDVKM. The CDR3 protein is CASSFSGTSSYEQYF. The CDR3 DNA sequence: TGTGCCAGCAGTTTTTCCGGGACAAGCTCCTACGAGCAGTACTTC.